Given below is one T cell receptor (beta chain) in context. Its antigen is not identified. The germline gives CDR1 SGHDN, CDR2 FVKESK. Trimming removed 0 bases from V and 4 bases from J, with 4 bases in between. The CDR3 spans 12 residues. The source of the sample is a study of shared clonotypes between healthy human individuals. For the study at large: The plates for each donor numbered three CD4 naive, three CD4 memory, two CD8 naive and one CD8 memory.

General study findings and limits: Only a few donors were included, so the genetic and exposure-history diversity represented was limited.

Each subset's genomic DNA was split evenly across several immunoSEQ plates. Data came from immunoSEQ multiplex PCR; TCRdb stores just in-frame clones and leaves some out. The data contain millions of clones, approximately 95% of them singletons. This sequence was found in a man aged 18 to 29 in good health. The chain is built from TRBV14 and TRBJ2-7; no definite D call. The sample comprised naive CD4+ T cells sorted from blood. The subset denotes: CD45RA+ positively selected. CDR3 region: CASSQDGYEQYF. The CDR3 nucleotides read TGTGCCAGCAGCCAAGACGGGTACGAGCAGTACTTC.